What follows are 21 T cell receptor beta chains derived from one specimen sequenced in a study of CD8 T cells in ankylosing spondylitis. TCRdb fed the 5' RACE reads into MiXCR, producing one record per CDR3 protein. Among 150,000 or so distinct CDR3 sequences listed, about a third were seen once. Sequenced: synovial fluid, either unsorted or a sorted T cell fraction (not recorded which). The receptors derive from a male donor with ankylosing spondylitis.

Ten or more counts support this clonotype. The V gene is TRBV12-3 or TRBV12-4, the J gene TRBJ1-1; D gene ambiguous. The ends were cut back, 8 bases at V and 0 bases at J, with 16 bases in the middle. The CDR3 has 15 amino acids. The CDR3 nucleotides read TGTGCCAGCCAGCAAAGGCAGGCGGTGAACACTGAAGCTTTCTTT. This encodes CASQQRQAVNTEAFF.

At least ten counts were recorded for this clonotype. The chain is built from TRBV20-1 and TRBJ2-3; D unclear. This CDR3 has 14 amino acids. The V and J ends lost 3 bases and 2 bases respectively, with 12 bases between them. The germline CDR1 and CDR2 sequences are DFQATT and SNEGSKA (reference sequence). For the CDR3, the DNA is TGCAGTGCTAGCCCCCCAGGCCTCACAGATACGCAGTATTTT. Its protein product is CSASPPGLTDTQYF.

The V gene is TRBV5-1, the J gene TRBJ2-1, with a possible D match to TRBD1 (5 bases). In germline, CDR1 is SGHRS, CDR2 YFSETQ. CDR3 size: 14 residues. V was clipped by 2 bases and J by 6 bases, with 12 bases between them. The chain's CDR3 is CASSFSGPGNEQFF. The DNA of the CDR3 is TGCGCCAGCAGCTTTTCAGGGCCTGGCAATGAGCAGTTCTTC.

This clonotype is medium-sized (0.01 to 0.1%). The chain links TRBV20-1 to TRBJ1-5, with no clear D. CDR1 and CDR2 (germline): DFQATT, SNEGSKA (reference sequence). Trimming shortened V by 1 base and J by 7 bases, and 14 bases separated the two germline ends. The CDR3 sequence is 14 residues long. The CDR3 is CSARGGEGGQPQHF. In DNA, the CDR3 is TGCAGTGCTAGAGGGGGAGAGGGAGGACAGCCCCAGCATTTT.

This clonotype was seen repeatedly, ten times or more. This chain joins TRBV3-1 and TRBJ2-5, with 7 nucleotides matching TRBD1. Germline CDR1 is LGHDT and CDR2 is YNNKEL (reference sequence). The trim removed 2 bases at V and 5 bases at J, leaving 5 bases unmatched. CDR3 size: 14 residues. Here the CDR3 reads CASSQWDSPETQYF. The CDR3 DNA is TGTGCCAGCAGCCAATGGGACAGTCCGGAGACCCAGTACTTC.

The rearrangement joins TRBV4-3 to TRBJ1-2, with a possible D match to TRBD1 (5 bases). The CDR3 consists of 16 residues. V was trimmed by 2 bases and J by 8 bases, leaving 21 bases between them. Germline V gene data show CDR1 as LGHNA and CDR2 as YSLEER. The CDR3 sequence: CASSQIPGPSLGGYTF. DNA for the CDR3: TGCGCCAGCAGCCAAATCCCGGGACCCTCTCTGGGGGGCTACACCTTC.

In this sample, this clonotype turned up many times. The rearrangement joins TRBV5-1 to TRBJ2-3; 7 bases line up with TRBD1. Looked up from germline, CDR1 is SGHRS and CDR2 is YFSETQ. The junction had 7 bases not matched to a gene; V was cut back by 5 bases and J by 4 bases. CDR3 length: 14 residues. CDR3 in DNA: TGCGCCAGCAGGAAACAGGGGACGTCAGATACGCAGTATTTT. The encoded protein is CASRKQGTSDTQYF.

The chain uses TRBV30 and TRBJ1-5; no firm D call. The CDR3 is made up of 14 amino acids. V lost 0 bases and J 9 bases, leaving 15 bases between the germline ends. In germline, CDR1 is GTSNPN, CDR2 SVGIG (reference sequence). Here the CDR3 reads CAWSVEMNSGPQHF. In nucleotides, the CDR3 is TGTGCCTGGAGTGTAGAGATGAATTCGGGGCCCCAGCATTTT.

This clonotype has a handful of counts. The rearrangement joins TRBV7-2 to TRBJ2-7; TRBD1 matches 7 bases. J gave up 7 bases and V 5 bases, and 8 bases lay outside the gene matches. The CDR3 has 13 residues. In germline, CDR1 is SGHTA, CDR2 FQGNSA. The CDR3 loop is CASSVTGSGEQYF. The CDR3 DNA sequence: TGTGCCAGCAGCGTGACAGGGAGCGGTGAGCAGTACTTC.

This clonotype was seen ten or more times. The J gene is TRBJ1-2, the V gene TRBV7-9; D is undetermined. Per germline, CDR1 SEHNR and CDR2 FQNEAQ (reference sequence). The V and J ends lost 5 bases and 7 bases respectively, with 17 bases between them. This CDR3 is built from 14 residues. The CDR3 is CASSRDLASSGYTF. In DNA, the CDR3 is TGTGCCAGCAGCCGCGATCTGGCCAGTAGTGGCTACACCTTC.

This clonotype was counted a single time. This sequence joins TRBV9 and TRBJ1-2; D gene uncertain. Per germline, CDR1 SGDLS and CDR2 YYNGEE. V gave up 4 bases and J gave up 8 bases, with 18 bases separating them. The CDR3 consists of 14 residues. CDR3 DNA: TGTGCCAGCAGCTCCCTCCGGGGAGGCGGCGGCTACACCTTC. The encoded protein is CASSSLRGGGGYTF.

The chain couples TRBV5-6 to TRBJ2-7; D may match TRBD1 or TRBD2 (5 bases each). The CDR3 has 14 residues. Germline CDR1 SGHDT, CDR2 YYEEEE. The germline V and J ends were trimmed by 5 bases and 4 bases, with 16 bases remaining between them. This chain's CDR3 is CASSETGTTYEQYF. CDR3 coding DNA: TGTGCCAGCAGTGAGACCGGGACGACATACGAGCAGTACTTC.

V usage is TRBV24-1 and J usage is TRBJ2-1; the D gene is possibly TRBD2 (6 bases). In germline, CDR1 is KGHDR, CDR2 SFDVKD. CDR3 length equals 13 residues. V was cut by 5 bases and J by 6 bases, with 10 bases left in between. CDR3 nucleotide sequence: TGTGCCACCAGTGTGGCGGGGATCAATGAGCAGTTCTTC. The encoded protein is CATSVAGINEQFF.

This clonotype was seen only a few times. This rearrangement joins TRBV7-9 to TRBJ2-3, with 10 bases identical to TRBD2. The V segment lost 1 base and the J segment 1 base; nucleotides outside the gene matches: 5. CDR1 and CDR2 (germline): SEHNR, FQNEAQ (reference sequence). The CDR3 has 17 residues. The CDR3 sequence: CASSLGLAGARTDTQYF. In DNA, the CDR3 is TGTGCCAGCAGCTTAGGGCTAGCGGGAGCCCGCACAGATACGCAGTATTTT.

The table lists this clonotype with a few counts. This chain connects TRBV20-1 to TRBJ2-1, with 8 bases that match TRBD2. The CDR3 runs 12 residues. In germline, CDR1 is DFQATT, CDR2 SNEGSKA (reference sequence). V dropped 6 bases and J dropped 8; count of bases not matched to a gene: 6. This chain's CDR3 is CSAGTRSYEQFF. The DNA for the CDR3 is TGCAGTGCAGGGACTAGAAGCTATGAGCAGTTCTTC.

The chain carries TRBV9 and TRBJ1-1, with 8 bases fitting TRBD1. CDR1 and CDR2 (germline): SGDLS, YYNGEE. Trimming at V came to 0 bases and at J to 7 bases, leaving 8 bases not matched to a gene. The CDR3 length is 15 residues. This CDR3 reads CASSVADDRGYEAFF. As DNA, the CDR3 is TGTGCCAGCAGCGTAGCCGATGACAGGGGATATGAAGCTTTCTTT.

The chain joins TRBV11-1 to TRBJ2-3, with D tentatively TRBD2 (6 bases). The V gene's germline CDR1 is SGHAT and CDR2 FQDESV (reference sequence). Trimming removed 0 bases at V and 5 bases at J, with 9 bases between. This CDR3 comprises 14 residues. CDR3: CASSLARRGDTQYF. For the CDR3, the DNA is TGTGCCAGCAGCTTAGCGAGGCGGGGAGATACGCAGTATTTT.

This clonotype was recorded at least ten times. The chain carries TRBV14 and TRBJ2-1, with unresolved D. The CDR3 covers 15 residues. V was cut by 4 bases and J by 4 bases, with 14 bases left in between. Per germline, CDR1 SGHDN and CDR2 FVKESK. CDR3 in amino acids: CASSPPGLVYNEQFF. DNA for the CDR3: TGTGCCAGCAGCCCCCCGGGCCTGGTTTACAATGAGCAGTTCTTC.

This clonotype occurred many times. The CDR3 DNA reads as TGCGCCAGCCGAGAGGGGACAGGGGGCCCCTACGAGCAGTACTTC. It translates to CASREGTGGPYEQYF. The chain links TRBV5-1 to TRBJ2-7, with 12 bases aligning to TRBD1. The germline V gene encodes CDR1 SGHRS and CDR2 YFSETQ. The CDR3 covers 15 residues. The ends lost 7 bases at V and 2 bases at J; junction bases unmatched: 7.

The chain uses TRBV12-3 or TRBV12-4 and TRBJ2-1, with D unresolved. This CDR3 is 13 amino acids long. The V gene lost 1 base and the J gene lost 6 bases, with 7 bases spanning the gap. The CDR3 bases are TGTGCCAGCAGTTTAGGCAACCTCAATGAGCAGTTCTTC. Translating it yields CASSLGNLNEQFF.

The chain joins TRBV12-3 or TRBV12-4 to TRBJ2-2, with D hard to call. Trimming took 7 bases from V and 2 from J, leaving 11 bases between them. The CDR3 extends over 14 amino acids. The CDR3 region is CASIAGGNTGELFF. The CDR3 DNA reads as TGTGCCAGCATAGCCGGCGGAAACACCGGGGAGCTGTTTTTT.